The rows below give T cell receptor beta chains drawn from one sample of a study of Ad26.COV2.S vaccination and SARS-CoV-2 variants. The data were produced by immunoSEQ multiplex PCR, yet TCRdb's version contains in-frame clones alone and is incomplete. Among 350,000 to 450,000 clones listed, around nine tenths were seen once. The source material was peripheral blood, sampled in a trial of Ad26.COV2.S vaccine versus placebo. Every receptor here comes from a person aged 18-60 years who received the Ad26.COV2.S COVID-19 vaccine or a placebo. The CDR3 runs from the conserved cysteine through the conserved F or W. The order of the fields is CDR3 DNA, CDR3 protein, D gene, clone size, J gene, V gene. The D gene is left open where the match is weak. Clone size is stated in some rows and not others, as once, few, many or a class when expanded.

cdr3_nt: TGTGCCACCAGCAGAGATCGCAGTGAAGCTTTCTTT
cdr3_aa: CATSRDRSEAFF
d_call: -
clone_size: -
j_call: TRBJ1-1
v_call: TRBV15

cdr3_nt: TGTGCCAGCAGCCCCCTGACGTACCAAGAGACCCAGTACTTC
cdr3_aa: CASSPLTYQETQYF
d_call: -
clone_size: -
j_call: TRBJ2-5
v_call: TRBV7-8

cdr3_nt: TGTGCCAGCAGCAATCTAGCGGGGGCCAGCAATGAGCAGTTCTTC
cdr3_aa: CASSNLAGASNEQFF
d_call: TRBD2
clone_size: -
j_call: TRBJ2-1
v_call: TRBV6-5

cdr3_nt: TGTGCCAGCAGTTACTCGAGGACGGGAGAGAGAGAGACCCAGTACTTC
cdr3_aa: CASSYSRTGERETQYF
d_call: -
clone_size: -
j_call: TRBJ2-5
v_call: TRBV6-5

cdr3_nt: TGCAGTGCTAGTAAGGTGATTGGACTAGCGGCCACAGATACGCAGTATTTT
cdr3_aa: CSASKVIGLAATDTQYF
d_call: TRBD2
clone_size: -
j_call: TRBJ2-3
v_call: TRBV20-1

cdr3_nt: TGTGCCAGCAGTTCCGACAGGTCCGCCTTTTACAATGAGCAGTTCTTC
cdr3_aa: CASSSDRSAFYNEQFF
d_call: -
clone_size: -
j_call: TRBJ2-1
v_call: TRBV5-4

cdr3_nt: TGTGCCAGCAGTCCACAGGGCACCTTCTATGGCTACACCTTC
cdr3_aa: CASSPQGTFYGYTF
d_call: -
clone_size: -
j_call: TRBJ1-2
v_call: TRBV28

cdr3_nt: TGTGCCAGCAGCTTAGTGCGAGGGGAGACCCAGTACTTC
cdr3_aa: CASSLVRGETQYF
d_call: -
clone_size: -
j_call: TRBJ2-5
v_call: TRBV7-8

cdr3_nt: TGTGCCACCATCTTAGCGGGAGAGGGATACAATGAGCAGTTCTTC
cdr3_aa: CATILAGEGYNEQFF
d_call: TRBD2
clone_size: -
j_call: TRBJ2-1
v_call: TRBV15

cdr3_nt: TGTGCCAGCAGCAAAGACAGGGAGGGCTACGAGCAGTACTTC
cdr3_aa: CASSKDREGYEQYF
d_call: -
clone_size: -
j_call: TRBJ2-7
v_call: TRBV21-1

cdr3_nt: TGTGCCAGCAGCTCTCAGTTGGAGACCCAGTACTTC
cdr3_aa: CASSSQLETQYF
d_call: -
clone_size: -
j_call: TRBJ2-5
v_call: TRBV5-4

cdr3_nt: TGTGCCAGCAGCTTCCCGGGGCAAACTAAAGGCTACACCTTC
cdr3_aa: CASSFPGQTKGYTF
d_call: -
clone_size: -
j_call: TRBJ1-2
v_call: TRBV5-4

cdr3_nt: TGTGCCAGTAGTACCCAGGCAGGGATCGGGACCGGGGAGCTGTTTTTT
cdr3_aa: CASSTQAGIGTGELFF
d_call: -
clone_size: -
j_call: TRBJ2-2
v_call: TRBV19

cdr3_nt: TGTGCCAGCAGTTTGGGACAGATCTATGGCTACACCTTC
cdr3_aa: CASSLGQIYGYTF
d_call: TRBD1
clone_size: -
j_call: TRBJ1-2
v_call: TRBV12-3/TRBV12-4

cdr3_nt: TGCAGCGTTGGACTCGAGACCAATCAGCCCCAGCATTTT
cdr3_aa: CSVGLETNQPQHF
d_call: -
clone_size: -
j_call: TRBJ1-5
v_call: TRBV29-1

cdr3_nt: TGTGCCAGCAGCCTACAGGGTACGCAGTATTTT
cdr3_aa: CASSLQGTQYF
d_call: -
clone_size: -
j_call: TRBJ2-3
v_call: TRBV12-3/TRBV12-4

cdr3_nt: TGTGCCAGCAGCCTCAGTCCCTCTGGAAACACCATATATTTT
cdr3_aa: CASSLSPSGNTIYF
d_call: -
clone_size: -
j_call: TRBJ1-3
v_call: TRBV7-9

cdr3_nt: TGTGCCAGCAGTGACTCGGACAGGGCCTACGAGCAGTACTTC
cdr3_aa: CASSDSDRAYEQYF
d_call: TRBD1
clone_size: -
j_call: TRBJ2-7
v_call: TRBV6-5

cdr3_nt: TGTGCCTGGTCCATTCCCGGGACAGGGAGGTCACCCCTCCACTTT
cdr3_aa: CAWSIPGTGRSPLHF
d_call: TRBD1
clone_size: -
j_call: TRBJ1-6
v_call: TRBV30

cdr3_nt: TGTGCCAGCTGGGAGAGGGAGACCCAGTACTTC
cdr3_aa: CASWERETQYF
d_call: -
clone_size: -
j_call: TRBJ2-5
v_call: TRBV6-5

cdr3_nt: TGTGCCAGCAGTGAATCTCATGGACTAGGTTACAATGAGCAGTTCTTC
cdr3_aa: CASSESHGLGYNEQFF
d_call: TRBD2
clone_size: -
j_call: TRBJ2-1
v_call: TRBV25-1

cdr3_nt: TGTGCCTGGGGTCAGAAGGGGCTTAACTATGGCTACACCTTC
cdr3_aa: CAWGQKGLNYGYTF
d_call: -
clone_size: few
j_call: TRBJ1-2
v_call: TRBV30

cdr3_nt: TGTGCCAGCAGCCCAGAGGGATACAATGAGCAGTTCTTC
cdr3_aa: CASSPEGYNEQFF
d_call: -
clone_size: -
j_call: TRBJ2-1
v_call: TRBV11-3

cdr3_nt: TGTGCCAGCAGCCGGGGGGCCCGTAGCACAGATACGCAGTATTTT
cdr3_aa: CASSRGARSTDTQYF
d_call: -
clone_size: -
j_call: TRBJ2-3
v_call: TRBV7-3

cdr3_nt: TGTGCCAGCAGCCTCACCCAAGAGACCCAGTACTTC
cdr3_aa: CASSLTQETQYF
d_call: -
clone_size: -
j_call: TRBJ2-5
v_call: TRBV7-6

cdr3_nt: TGTGCCAGCAGCTTACCAGGGAATCCAGATACGCAGTATTTT
cdr3_aa: CASSLPGNPDTQYF
d_call: -
clone_size: -
j_call: TRBJ2-3
v_call: TRBV7-2

cdr3_nt: TGTGCCACCAGTGATTTAGTATTAGGCGGGAAAGAGACCCAGTACTTC
cdr3_aa: CATSDLVLGGKETQYF
d_call: -
clone_size: once
j_call: TRBJ2-5
v_call: TRBV24-1

cdr3_nt: TGTGCCAGCAGCCAATCTCGGGCAAGCACAGATACGCAGTATTTT
cdr3_aa: CASSQSRASTDTQYF
d_call: -
clone_size: -
j_call: TRBJ2-3
v_call: TRBV7-2

cdr3_nt: TGCGCCAGCAGCCCAATCGGGACGGGAGATGAAAAACTGTTTTTT
cdr3_aa: CASSPIGTGDEKLFF
d_call: -
clone_size: -
j_call: TRBJ1-4
v_call: TRBV4-3